Below are 26 T cell receptor beta chains sequenced from a single sample in a study of radiotherapy plus CTLA-4 blockade in lung cancer. Only in-frame clones appear in the TCRdb table, and some are missing; sequencing was by immunoSEQ multiplex PCR. The sample records over 100,000 clones, around 89% being singletons. This specimen was peripheral blood, taken from a patient treated with radiotherapy plus ipilimumab. The source of these receptors is a human donor with non-small cell lung cancer that progressed on radiotherapy plus ipilimumab.

The chain employs TRBV6-6 and TRBJ1-4, with a tentative D call TRBD1 (5 bases). The CDR3 covers 14 residues. Trimming took off 7 bases at V and 3 bases at J, with 12 bases between the two ends. Germline V gene lookup returns CDR1 MNHNY and CDR2 SVGAGI (reference sequence). CDR3 bases: TGTGCCAGCACATCGGGGCTCCCTAATGAAAAACTGTTTTTT. Translating it yields CASTSGLPNEKLFF.

The V and J genes are TRBV2 and TRBJ2-7, with TRBD2 matching 14 bases. This CDR3 comprises 15 residues. V gave up 7 bases and J gave up 5 bases; unmatched junction bases: 7. CDR1 and CDR2 (germline): SNHLY, FYNNEI. CDR3 protein: CASKRLAGGRDEQYF. CDR3 nucleotide sequence: TGTGCCAGCAAACGACTAGCGGGAGGGCGAGACGAGCAGTACTTC.

The chain recombines TRBV2 with TRBJ2-7; D may be TRBD1 (5 bases). There are 11 residues in the CDR3. Germline-derived CDR1 and CDR2 are SNHLY and FYNNEI. Trimming shortened V by 6 bases and J by 7 bases, and 10 bases separated the two germline ends. The CDR3 region is CASRGLKEQYF. The CDR3 coding sequence is TGTGCCAGCAGGGGGCTGAAAGAGCAGTACTTC.

The rearrangement links TRBV5-6 to TRBJ2-6; D assignment may be TRBD1 or TRBD2 (5 bases each). Trimming took off 5 bases at V and 2 bases at J, with 11 bases between the two ends. The germline V gene has CDR1 SGHDT and CDR2 YYEEEE. The CDR3 covers 15 residues. The CDR3 here is CASSSQGPGANVLTF. Written as DNA, the CDR3 is TGTGCCAGCAGTTCCCAGGGACCTGGGGCCAACGTCCTGACTTTC. Variable domain in full (rest from reference TRBV5-6 and TRBJ2-6): DAGVTQSPTHLIKTRGQQVTLRCSPKSGHDTVSWYQQALGQGPQFIFQYYEEEERQRGNFPDRFSGHQFPNYSSELNVNALLLGDSALYLCASSSQGPGANVLTFGAGSRLTVL.

This clone appeared once. CDR3 sequence: CASNPSPSYEQYF. The CDR3 region has the DNA TGTGCCAGCAACCCTAGCCCCTCCTACGAGCAGTACTTC. This chain uses TRBV2 with TRBJ2-7; a possible D gene is TRBD2 (5 bases). CDR1 and CDR2 from the germline V gene are SNHLY and FYNNEI. Trimming left V 7 bases short and J 0 bases short, with 10 bases between. CDR3 length equals 13 residues.

V and J are TRBV19 and TRBJ1-5, with 9 bases lining up with TRBD1. J lost 3 bases, V lost 1 base, and 7 bases had no gene match. This CDR3 has 17 residues. Germline lookup yields CDR1 LNHDA and CDR2 SQIVND (reference sequence). The CDR3 here is CASSIVPRTGDNQPQHF. In DNA, the CDR3 is TGTGCCAGTAGTATAGTTCCCCGGACAGGGGACAATCAGCCCCAGCATTTT. The full variable domain, with the rest looked up from reference TRBV19 and TRBJ1-5, is DGGITQSPKYLFRKEGQNVTLSCEQNLNHDAMYWYRQDPGQGLRLIYYSQIVNDFQKGDIAEGYSVSREKKESFPLTVTSAQKNPTAFYLCASSIVPRTGDNQPQHFGDGTRLSIL.

The V call is TRBV30, the J call TRBJ1-1; D gene unclear. With 2 bases removed from V and 1 base from J, the gap between germline ends came to 11 bases. This CDR3 region has 14 residues. CDR1 and CDR2 (germline): GTSNPN, SVGIG (reference sequence). The CDR3 loop is CAWSLTSKNTEAFF. Written as DNA, the CDR3 is TGTGCCTGGAGTTTGACAAGTAAGAACACTGAAGCTTTCTTT.

The genes are TRBV4-1 and TRBJ2-7; D gene unclear. Trimming took 0 bases from V and 4 from J, leaving 16 bases between them. This CDR3 has 16 residues. From germline, CDR1 is MGHRA and CDR2 YSYEKL. In DNA, the CDR3 is TGCGCCAGCAGCCAAGAAGTCTGGGCTGAAACGTACGAGCAGTACTTC. It yields the protein CASSQEVWAETYEQYF.

CDR3 coding DNA: TGTGCCAGCAGCCTTTACGAGACAGGGGATATTAGTGAGCAGTTCTTC. It specifies CASSLYETGDISEQFF. The V and J genes are TRBV2 and TRBJ2-1; 8 bases line up with TRBD1. The CDR3 sequence is 16 residues long. The germline gives CDR1 SNHLY, CDR2 FYNNEI. Losses at the gene ends were 6 bases for V and 9 bases for J; bases not matched to a gene: 16.

The DNA of the CDR3 is TGTGCCAGCAGCGTAGACCCGCCAAAGGGGGTGGCCACTGAAGCTTTCTTT. This sequence encodes CASSVDPPKGVATEAFF. The chain joins TRBV9 to TRBJ1-1; tentatively, D is TRBD1 (6 bases). CDR1 is SGDLS, CDR2 YYNGEE, per germline. V lost 0 bases and J lost 4, with 19 bases in between. The CDR3 totals 17 residues.

The chain employs TRBV6-1 and TRBJ2-6, with D perhaps TRBD1 (6 bases). CDR1 MNHNS and CDR2 SASEGT come from the germline V gene. The V end lost 4 bases, the J end lost 1 base, and 11 bases lay between the germline ends. This CDR3 is built from 16 residues. The CDR3 DNA is TGTGCCAGCAGTGGAACCACAGGGTCTGGGGCCAACGTCCTGACTTTC. This sequence encodes CASSGTTGSGANVLTF.

The genes are TRBV6-1 and TRBJ2-5, with D hard to call. Looked up from germline, CDR1 is MNHNS and CDR2 is SASEGT. The CDR3 runs to 13 residues. V shed 8 bases and J shed 4 bases, with 14 bases lying between them. CDR3 protein: CASSRERRETQYF. The CDR3 region has the DNA TGTGCCAGCTCGCGCGAGAGGCGAGAGACCCAGTACTTC.

This clone showed up just once. The V gene is TRBV11-3, the J gene TRBJ2-7, with TRBD2 matching over 7 bases. The CDR3 extends over 15 amino acids. V lost 5 bases to trimming and J lost 0 bases; unmatched junction nucleotides: 7. Germline CDR1 SGHNT, CDR2 YENEEA. In DNA form, the CDR3 reads TGTGCCAGCAGCCCCGCTGGGAGGGCCTCCTACGAGCAGTACTTC. The encoded protein is CASSPAGRASYEQYF.

This rearrangement joins TRBV5-1 to TRBJ2-2; 7 nucleotides agree with TRBD2. This CDR3 has 14 residues. Germline values: CDR1 SGHRS, CDR2 YFSETQ. Germline trimming cut 1 base from V and 4 bases from J; bases unmatched to any gene: 1. CDR3 DNA sequence: TGCGCCAGCAGCTTGCCGGGGGGCACCGGGGAGCTGTTTTTT. Translated, it gives CASSLPGGTGELFF.

The rearrangement uses TRBV9 and TRBJ1-1; D might be TRBD1 (6 bases). V was clipped by 6 bases and J by 2 bases, with 17 bases between them. CDR3 size: 15 residues. Germline-derived CDR1 and CDR2 are SGDLS and YYNGEE. The chain's CDR3 is CASKGGQPGNTEAFF. The CDR3 DNA follows: TGTGCCAGCAAGGGGGGCCAACCTGGTAACACTGAAGCTTTCTTT.

The V call is TRBV5-4, the J call TRBJ2-7; 9 nucleotides line up with TRBD2. Germline values: CDR1 SGHNT, CDR2 YYREEE (reference sequence). The CDR3 length is 14 residues. V was pared by 4 bases and J by 2 bases, with 4 bases of the junction left unmatched. CDR3 sequence: CASSLAGNPYEQYF. The CDR3 region has the DNA TGTGCCAGCAGCCTAGCGGGAAACCCCTACGAGCAGTACTTC.

This chain connects TRBV18 to TRBJ2-3; 15 positions agree with TRBD2. Germline V lookup: CDR1 KGHSH, CDR2 LQKENI. V gave up 0 bases and J gave up 1 base; unmatched junction bases: 5. This CDR3 region has 19 residues. CDR3 in amino acids: CASSPPGLAGGLGTDTQYF. The CDR3 DNA reads TGTGCCAGCTCACCACCGGGACTAGCGGGAGGATTGGGCACAGATACGCAGTATTTT. The variable domain in full, completed from reference TRBV18 and TRBJ2-3, reads NAGVMQNPRHLVRRRGQEARLRCSPMKGHSHVYWYRQLPEEGLKFMVYLQKENIIDESGMPKERFSAEFPKEGPSILRIQQVVRGDSAAYFCASSPPGLAGGLGTDTQYFGPGTRLTVL.

This clone was counted only a few times. The rearrangement joins TRBV30 to TRBJ1-4; tentatively, D is TRBD1 (5 bases). Trimming took 3 bases from V and 7 from J, leaving 21 bases between them. The CDR3 totals 16 residues. CDR1 is GTSNPN, CDR2 SVGIG, per germline (reference sequence). This CDR3 reads CAWSETLDTVSEKLFF. CDR3 in DNA: TGTGCCTGGAGCGAAACCCTGGACACCGTTTCTGAAAAACTGTTTTTT.

The rearrangement joins TRBV5-1 to TRBJ2-5, with 8 bases identical to TRBD1. CDR1 is SGHRS and CDR2 is YFSETQ in the germline V gene. The CDR3 consists of 17 residues. V dropped 0 bases and J dropped 4; count of bases not matched to a gene: 11. The chain's CDR3 is CASSLDGVQGAGETQYF. DNA of the CDR3: TGCGCCAGCAGCTTGGATGGGGTCCAGGGGGCAGGAGAGACCCAGTACTTC.

The genes are TRBV1 and TRBJ2-1; TRBD2, the D gene given by the table, was not confirmed from the DNA. TRBV1 is shown as a pseudogene. There are 16 residues in the CDR3. CDR3 bases: TGCACCAGCAGCCAAGAGCCGGGGATGGCCCACAATGAGCAGTTCTTC. It encodes CTSSQEPGMAHNEQFF.

J is TRBJ2-2 and V is TRBV19; D not certain. There are 16 residues in the CDR3. Trimming shortened V by 3 bases and J by 1 base, and 12 bases separated the two germline ends. Germline CDR1 reads LNHDA; CDR2 reads SQIVND (reference sequence). The CDR3 protein is CASSIPPQLNTGELFF. The CDR3 nucleotides are TGTGCCAGTAGTATCCCCCCCCAACTGAACACCGGGGAGCTGTTTTTT.

As concerns this clone: The same CDR3 arises from other DNA sequences in this sample as well. The chain joins TRBV5-1 to TRBJ2-3; 7 nucleotides match TRBD1. The CDR3 covers 15 residues. With 0 bases clipped from V and 1 base from J, the junction kept 2 bases outside the gene matches. Germline CDR1 SGHRS, CDR2 YFSETQ. CDR3: CASSLAQGGTDTQYF. DNA of the CDR3: TGCGCCAGCAGCTTGGCTCAGGGGGGCACAGATACGCAGTATTTT.

J is TRBJ2-5 and V is TRBV6-1; 9 nucleotides align to TRBD1. With V trimmed by 6 bases and J by 4 bases, 3 bases remained unmatched. This CDR3 is 13 amino acids long. Germline V gives CDR1 MNHNS, CDR2 SASEGT. The CDR3: CASRDRGSETQYF. CDR3 in DNA: TGTGCCAGCAGGGACAGGGGATCAGAGACCCAGTACTTC.

V and J are TRBV7-8 and TRBJ2-1, with no clear D. Trimming removed 7 bases at V and 0 bases at J, with 13 bases between. The CDR3 has 15 amino acids. Germline CDR1 and CDR2: SGHVS and FQNEAQ. This chain's CDR3 is CASTPGGGSYNEQFF. DNA for the CDR3: TGTGCCAGCACCCCAGGCGGCGGCTCCTACAATGAGCAGTTCTTC.

In DNA, the CDR3 is TGTGCCAGTACGTTAGGGGTAGGGGAAAAACTGTTTTTT. The encoded protein is CASTLGVGEKLFF. The chain links TRBV7-9 to TRBJ1-4; D is perhaps TRBD1 (5 bases). CDR1 is SEHNR and CDR2 is FQNEAQ in the germline V gene (reference sequence). There are 13 residues in the CDR3. Trimming shortened V by 9 bases and J by 8 bases, and 16 bases separated the two germline ends.

The CDR3 DNA sequence: TGTGCCAGCAGCCTAAGCACGAACACTGAAGCTTTCTTT. It encodes CASSLSTNTEAFF. The chain is built from TRBV4-2 and TRBJ1-1; no reliable D call. Germline V gene lookup returns CDR1 LGHNA and CDR2 YNFKEQ. The CDR3 contains 13 residues. Trimming left V 4 bases short and J 1 base short, with 7 bases between.